This T cell receptor (beta chain) was documented in a study of glioma-infiltrating T cells after dendritic cell vaccination. Overall study context: Monocyte-derived dendritic cells, cultured approximately 7 days with IL-4 and GM-CSF, were pulsed with autologous tumor lysate.

The PCR used 60 V beta and 13 J beta primers. Profiled with immunoSEQ multiplex PCR; TCRdb holds only in-frame clones, not every one. The sample includes approximately 100,000 clones, 80% to 90% of them seen just once. Germline CDR1 and CDR2: SGHRS and YFSETQ. V was pared by 6 bases and J by 2 bases, with 5 bases of the junction left unmatched. The CDR3 contains 14 residues. V is TRBV5-1 and J is TRBJ1-2; 9 bases match TRBD1. This clonotype was obtained from a human donor with glioblastoma. The source was blood, collected before dendritic cell vaccination. Here the CDR3 DNA reads TGCGCCAGCAACCGAGGACAGGGGAACTATGGCTACACCTTC. Translated, it gives CASNRGQGNYGYTF.